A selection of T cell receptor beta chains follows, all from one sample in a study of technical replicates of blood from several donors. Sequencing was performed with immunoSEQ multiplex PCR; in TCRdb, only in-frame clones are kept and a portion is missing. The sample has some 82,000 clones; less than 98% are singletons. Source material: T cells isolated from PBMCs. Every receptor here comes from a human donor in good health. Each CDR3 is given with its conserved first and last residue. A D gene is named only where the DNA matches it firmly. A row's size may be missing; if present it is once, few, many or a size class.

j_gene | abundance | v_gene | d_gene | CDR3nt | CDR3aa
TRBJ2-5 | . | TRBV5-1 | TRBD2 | TGCGCCAGCAGCTTGCCCGGGATAGCGGGGCTAACACTGGGAGAGACCCAGTACTTC | CASSLPGIAGLTLGETQYF
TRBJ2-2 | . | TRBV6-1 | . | TGTGCCAGCAGTGAAGAGGTATGGAGAAACACCGGGGAGCTGTTTTTT | CASSEEVWRNTGELFF
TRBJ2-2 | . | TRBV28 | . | TGTGCCAGCAGTTCCGGGGGCACCGGGGAGCTGTTTTTT | CASSSGGTGELFF
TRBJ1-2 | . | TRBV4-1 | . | TGCGCCAGCAGCCACAAATCCCAGGGGCCGCAACCGTCCGGCTACACCTTC | CASSHKSQGPQPSGYTF
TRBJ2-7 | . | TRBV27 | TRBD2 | TGTGCCAGCAGCTCGGGGGGGGCCTACGAGCAGTACTTC | CASSSGGAYEQYF
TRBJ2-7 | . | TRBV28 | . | TGTGCCAGCAGTTCATTTCGCGAGTACGAGCAGTACTTC | CASSSFREYEQYF
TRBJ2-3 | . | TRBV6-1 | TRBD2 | TGTGCCAGCAGTGTACTAGCGGGGGCCACCACAGATACGCAGTATTTT | CASSVLAGATTDTQYF
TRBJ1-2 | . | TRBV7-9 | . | TGTGCCAGCCTCAGCAGGGGAAATGGCTACACCTTC | CASLSRGNGYTF
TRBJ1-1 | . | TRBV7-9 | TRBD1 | TGTGCCAGCAACTCAATCCGCCAGGGACAGGGTCATATGAACACTGAAGCTTTCTTT | CASNSIRQGQGHMNTEAFF
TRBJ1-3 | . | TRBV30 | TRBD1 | TGTGCCTGGAGACGGGACAGGGGTGTAGACACCATATATTTT | CAWRRDRGVDTIYF
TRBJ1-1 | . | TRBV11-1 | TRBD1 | TGTGCCAGCAGCCAACCGCAATTGGGACAGGGTAACACTGAAGCTTTCTTT | CASSQPQLGQGNTEAFF
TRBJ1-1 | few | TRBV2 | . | TGTGCCAGCAGTGCGGAGGCACGCACTGAAGCTTTCTTT | CASSAEARTEAFF
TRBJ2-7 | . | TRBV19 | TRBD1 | TGTGCCAGTAGTATTCTTACGGGACAGGGGATATACGAGCAGTACTTC | CASSILTGQGIYEQYF
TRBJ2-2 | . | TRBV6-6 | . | TGTGCCAGCAGTTACCCGACCGGGGAGCTGTTTTTT | CASSYPTGELFF
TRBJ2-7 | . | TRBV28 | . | TGTGCCAGCAGCGCGAAGACTGACCGATTCTACGAGCAGTACTTC | CASSAKTDRFYEQYF
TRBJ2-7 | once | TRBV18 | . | TGTGCCAGCTCACCACGTCAACGGGGAAATTCCTACGAGCAGTACTTC | CASSPRQRGNSYEQYF
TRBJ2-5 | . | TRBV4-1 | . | TGCGCCAGCAGCCATGGCACAAAAGAGACCCAGTACTTC | CASSHGTKETQYF
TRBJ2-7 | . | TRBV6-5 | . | TGTGCCAGCAGCCAGAACTCCTACGAGCAGTACTTC | CASSQNSYEQYF
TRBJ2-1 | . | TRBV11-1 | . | TGTGCCACTAAACAGGGTCGCGGCAAAAATGAGCAGTTCTTC | CATKQGRGKNEQFF
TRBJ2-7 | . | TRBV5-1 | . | TGCGCCAGCAGCCGTTCTCAGGGGAGATCCTACGAGCAGTACTTC | CASSRSQGRSYEQYF
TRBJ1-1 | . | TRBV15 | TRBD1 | TGTGCCACCAGCAGGGAGGGACAGGGGAGAACTGAAGCTTTCTTT | CATSREGQGRTEAFF
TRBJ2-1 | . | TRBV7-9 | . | TGTGCCAGCAGCTTAGAGAGATCCTTCAATGAGCAGTTCTTC | CASSLERSFNEQFF
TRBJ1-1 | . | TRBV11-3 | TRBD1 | TGTGCCAGCAGCCCCCGGGACAGGGGGCGGATGAACACTGAAGCTTTCTTT | CASSPRDRGRMNTEAFF
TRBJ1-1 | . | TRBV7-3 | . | TGTGCCAGCAGCTTTCTAGATCGGACTGAAGCTTTCTTT | CASSFLDRTEAFF
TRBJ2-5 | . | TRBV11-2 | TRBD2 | TGTGCCAGCAGCCGGAAGGCGCTAGCGGGAGGGCCGTCATCAGAGACCCAGTACTTC | CASSRKALAGGPSSETQYF
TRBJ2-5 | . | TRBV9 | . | TGTGCCAGCAGCGTAGGCCCGGGGGAAGAGACCCAGTACTTC | CASSVGPGEETQYF
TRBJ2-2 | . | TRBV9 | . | TGTGCCAGCAGCGTAAGGTATGGCGGTGAGAACACCGGGGAGCTGTTTTTT | CASSVRYGGENTGELFF
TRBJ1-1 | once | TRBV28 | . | TGTGCCAGCAGTTTCCTATTCTCTATGAACACTGAAGCTTTCTTT | CASSFLFSMNTEAFF
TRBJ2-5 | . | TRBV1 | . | TGCACCAGCAGCCGGGCCGGTGAGACCCAGTACTTC | CTSSRAGETQYF
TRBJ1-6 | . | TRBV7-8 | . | TGTGCCAGCAGCTTAGGGGACAACTATAATTCACCCCTCCACTTT | CASSLGDNYNSPLHF